This T cell receptor beta chain appears in the sequencing data of a study of OX40 agonist ivuxolimab in advanced cancers. V was clipped by 5 bases and J by 2 bases, with 9 bases between them. CDR3 length: 13 residues. Germline values: CDR1 SNHLY, CDR2 FYNNEI. This clone has just a few counts. TCRdb's copy holds only in-frame clones and misses some; the assay was immunoSEQ multiplex PCR. The sample includes 55,000 to 70,000 clones, about 92% of them seen just once. Specimen: CD4+ or CD8+ T cells sorted from blood, collected in a trial of the OX40 agonist ivuxolimab. This TCR was recovered from an adult with an advanced solid tumor such as melanoma, head and neck, liver or kidney cancer. The chain couples TRBV2 to TRBJ1-1; no reliable D call. In nucleotides, the CDR3 is TGTGCCAGCAGTAACGGACGAAACACTGAAGCTTTCTTT. It codes for CASSNGRNTEAFF.